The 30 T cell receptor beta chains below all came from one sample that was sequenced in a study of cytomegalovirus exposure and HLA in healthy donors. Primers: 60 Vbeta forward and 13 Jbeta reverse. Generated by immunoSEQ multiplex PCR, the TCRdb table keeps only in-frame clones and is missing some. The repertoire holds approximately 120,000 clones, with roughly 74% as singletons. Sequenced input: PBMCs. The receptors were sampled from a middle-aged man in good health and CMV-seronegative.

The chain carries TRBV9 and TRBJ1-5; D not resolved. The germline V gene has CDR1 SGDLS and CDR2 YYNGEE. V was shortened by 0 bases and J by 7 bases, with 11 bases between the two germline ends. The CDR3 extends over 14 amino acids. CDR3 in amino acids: CASSVDGVGQPQHF. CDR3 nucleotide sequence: TGTGCCAGCAGCGTAGACGGGGTGGGCCAGCCCCAGCATTTT.

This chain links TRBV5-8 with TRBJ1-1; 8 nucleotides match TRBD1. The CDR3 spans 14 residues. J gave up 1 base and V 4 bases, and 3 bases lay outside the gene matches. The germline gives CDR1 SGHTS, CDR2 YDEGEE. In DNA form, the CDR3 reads TGTGCCAGCAGCGCCAGGGGGCCGAACACTGAAGCTTTCTTT. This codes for CASSARGPNTEAFF.

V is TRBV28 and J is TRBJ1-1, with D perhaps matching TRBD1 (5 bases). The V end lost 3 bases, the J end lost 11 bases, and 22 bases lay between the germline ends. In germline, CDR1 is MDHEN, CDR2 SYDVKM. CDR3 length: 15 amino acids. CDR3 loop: CASSLRSGRKEAAFF. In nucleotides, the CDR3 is TGTGCCAGCAGTTTGAGGTCAGGGAGGAAGGAGGCCGCTTTCTTT.

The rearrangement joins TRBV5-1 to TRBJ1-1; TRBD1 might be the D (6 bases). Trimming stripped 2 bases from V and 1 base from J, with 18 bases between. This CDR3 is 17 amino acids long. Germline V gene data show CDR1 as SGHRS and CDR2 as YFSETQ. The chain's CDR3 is CASSLRGGADSNTEAFF. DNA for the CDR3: TGCGCCAGCAGCTTAAGGGGGGGAGCCGACTCGAACACTGAAGCTTTCTTT.

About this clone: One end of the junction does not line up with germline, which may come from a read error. The CDR3 DNA reads TGTTCCAGCAGCGTGACGGGTCCCTCTGAAGCTTTCTTT. This sequence encodes CSSSVTGPSEAFF. The chain combines TRBV7-9 with TRBJ1-1; D uncertain. Per germline, CDR1 SEHNR and CDR2 FQNEAQ (reference sequence). The CDR3 sequence is 13 residues long.

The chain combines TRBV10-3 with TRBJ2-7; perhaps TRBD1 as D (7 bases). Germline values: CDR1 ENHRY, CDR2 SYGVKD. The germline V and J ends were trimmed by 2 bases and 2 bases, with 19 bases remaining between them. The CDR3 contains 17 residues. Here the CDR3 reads CAISEAAGKGAPYEQYF. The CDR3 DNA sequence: TGTGCCATCAGTGAGGCGGCGGGGAAGGGGGCACCCTACGAGCAGTACTTC.

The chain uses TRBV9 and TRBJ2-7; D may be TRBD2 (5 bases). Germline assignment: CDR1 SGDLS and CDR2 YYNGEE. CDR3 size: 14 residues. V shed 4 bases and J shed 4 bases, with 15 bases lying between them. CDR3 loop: CASSPRELVYEQYF. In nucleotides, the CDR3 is TGTGCCAGCAGCCCTCGGGAACTAGTGTACGAGCAGTACTTC.

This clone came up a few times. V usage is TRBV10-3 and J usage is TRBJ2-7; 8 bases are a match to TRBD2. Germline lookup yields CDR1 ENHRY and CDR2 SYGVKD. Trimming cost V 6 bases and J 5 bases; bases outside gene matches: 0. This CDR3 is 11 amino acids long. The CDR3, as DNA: TGTGCCATCAGGACTAGCGACGAGCAGTACTTC. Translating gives CAIRTSDEQYF.

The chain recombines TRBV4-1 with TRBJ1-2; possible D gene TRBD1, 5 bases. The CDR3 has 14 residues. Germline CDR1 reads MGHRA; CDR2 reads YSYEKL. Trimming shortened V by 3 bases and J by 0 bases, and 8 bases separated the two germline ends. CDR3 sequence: CASSQKTANYGYTF. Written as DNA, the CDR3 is TGCGCCAGCAGCCAGAAGACAGCTAACTATGGCTACACCTTC.

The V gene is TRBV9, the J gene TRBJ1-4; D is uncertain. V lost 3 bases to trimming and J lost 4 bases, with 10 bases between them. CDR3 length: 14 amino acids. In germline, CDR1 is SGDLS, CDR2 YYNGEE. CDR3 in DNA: TGTGCCAGCAGCGCGTCCGGAGATAATGAAAAACTGTTTTTT. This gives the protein CASSASGDNEKLFF.

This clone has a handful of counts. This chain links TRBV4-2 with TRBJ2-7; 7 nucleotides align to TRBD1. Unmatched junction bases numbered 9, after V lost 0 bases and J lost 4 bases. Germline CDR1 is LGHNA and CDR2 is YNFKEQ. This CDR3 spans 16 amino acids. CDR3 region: CASSQENRGALYEQYF. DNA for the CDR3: TGTGCCAGCAGCCAAGAAAACAGGGGTGCGCTTTACGAGCAGTACTTC.

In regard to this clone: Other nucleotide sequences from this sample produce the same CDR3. In DNA, the CDR3 is TGTGCCAGCAGTCCACAGGGGGGCGGGCAGCCCCAGCATTTT. Protein: CASSPQGGGQPQHF. This rearrangement joins TRBV27 to TRBJ1-5; 8 positions match TRBD1. The CDR3 contains 14 residues. The junction had 7 bases not matched to a gene; V was cut back by 5 bases and J by 7 bases. CDR1 and CDR2 from the germline V gene are MNHEY and SMNVEV (reference sequence).

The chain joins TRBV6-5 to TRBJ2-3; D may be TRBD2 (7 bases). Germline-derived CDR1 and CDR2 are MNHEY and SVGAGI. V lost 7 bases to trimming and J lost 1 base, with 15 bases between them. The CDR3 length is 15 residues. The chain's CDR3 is CASTNGGGRTDTQYF. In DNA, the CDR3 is TGTGCCAGCACCAATGGCGGGGGCCGCACAGATACGCAGTATTTT.

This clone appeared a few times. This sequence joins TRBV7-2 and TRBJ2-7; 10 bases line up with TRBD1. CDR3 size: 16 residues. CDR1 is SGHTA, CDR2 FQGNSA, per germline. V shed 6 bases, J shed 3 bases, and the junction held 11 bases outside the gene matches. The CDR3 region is CASSLLPGQGLYEQYF. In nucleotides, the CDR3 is TGTGCCAGCAGTCTTCTCCCGGGACAGGGGCTCTACGAGCAGTACTTC.

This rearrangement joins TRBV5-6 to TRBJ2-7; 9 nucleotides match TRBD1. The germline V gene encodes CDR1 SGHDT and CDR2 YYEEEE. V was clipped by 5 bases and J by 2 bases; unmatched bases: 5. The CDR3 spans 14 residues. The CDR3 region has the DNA TGTGCCAGCAGTTCGGGACAGGGCACCTACGAGCAGTACTTC. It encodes CASSSGQGTYEQYF.

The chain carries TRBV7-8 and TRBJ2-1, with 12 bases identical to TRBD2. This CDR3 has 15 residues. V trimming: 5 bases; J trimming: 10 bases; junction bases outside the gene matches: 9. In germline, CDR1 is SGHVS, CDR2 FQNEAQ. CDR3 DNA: TGTGCCAGCAGCCCCGCTAGCGGGGGGGCGCGGGAGCAGTTCTTC. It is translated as CASSPASGGAREQFF.

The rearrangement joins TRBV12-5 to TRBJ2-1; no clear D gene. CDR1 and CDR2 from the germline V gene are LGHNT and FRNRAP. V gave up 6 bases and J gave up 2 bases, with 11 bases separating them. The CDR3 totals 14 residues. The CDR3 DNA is TGTGCTAGTGGGCAGGTTCCAGCCTACAATGAGCAGTTCTTC. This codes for CASGQVPAYNEQFF.

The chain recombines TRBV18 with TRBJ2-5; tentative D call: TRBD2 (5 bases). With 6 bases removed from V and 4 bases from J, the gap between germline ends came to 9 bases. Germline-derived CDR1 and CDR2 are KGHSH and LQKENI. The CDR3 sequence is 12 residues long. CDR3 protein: CASSHRGETQYF. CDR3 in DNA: TGTGCCAGCTCCCACCGGGGAGAGACCCAGTACTTC.

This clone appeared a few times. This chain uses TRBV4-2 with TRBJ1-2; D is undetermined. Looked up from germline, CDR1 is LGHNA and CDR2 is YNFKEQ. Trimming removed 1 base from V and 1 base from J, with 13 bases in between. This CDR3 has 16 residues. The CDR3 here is CASSQGVGRNNYGYTF. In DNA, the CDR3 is TGTGCCAGCAGCCAAGGGGTAGGGAGAAATAACTATGGCTACACCTTC.

CDR3 DNA sequence: TGCGCCAGCAGCCAAGGGGCTATGAACACTGAAGCTTTCTTT. Its translation is CASSQGAMNTEAFF. The chain joins TRBV4-1 to TRBJ1-1, with no clear D. The V gene's germline CDR1 is MGHRA and CDR2 YSYEKL. Trimming pared 1 base from V and 0 bases from J, leaving 6 bases between. The CDR3 has 14 amino acids.

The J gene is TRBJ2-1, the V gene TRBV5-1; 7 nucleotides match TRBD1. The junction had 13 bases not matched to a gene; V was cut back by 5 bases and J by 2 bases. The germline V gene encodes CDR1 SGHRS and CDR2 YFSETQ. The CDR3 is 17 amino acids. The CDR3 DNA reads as TGCGCCAGCAGTCAACTTCTTAACAGGGGAACCTACAATGAGCAGTTCTTC. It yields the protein CASSQLLNRGTYNEQFF.

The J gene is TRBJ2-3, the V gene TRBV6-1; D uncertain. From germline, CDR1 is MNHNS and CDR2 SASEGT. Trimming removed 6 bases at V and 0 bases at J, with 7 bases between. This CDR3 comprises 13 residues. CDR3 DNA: TGTGCCAGCAGAGAATATAGCACAGATACGCAGTATTTT. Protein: CASREYSTDTQYF.

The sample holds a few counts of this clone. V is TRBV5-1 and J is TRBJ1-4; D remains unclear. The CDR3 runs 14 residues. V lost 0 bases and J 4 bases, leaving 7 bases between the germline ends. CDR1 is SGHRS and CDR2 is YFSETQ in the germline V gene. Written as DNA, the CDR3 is TGCGCCAGCAGCTTGGCCGGACTTAATGAAAAACTGTTTTTT. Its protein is CASSLAGLNEKLFF. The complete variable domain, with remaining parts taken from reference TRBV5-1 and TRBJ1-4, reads KAGVTQTPRYLIKTRGQQVTLSCSPISGHRSVSWYQQTPGQGLQFLFEYFSETQRNKGNFPGRFSGRQFSNSRSEMNVSTLELGDSALYLCASSLAGLNEKLFFGSGTQLSVL.

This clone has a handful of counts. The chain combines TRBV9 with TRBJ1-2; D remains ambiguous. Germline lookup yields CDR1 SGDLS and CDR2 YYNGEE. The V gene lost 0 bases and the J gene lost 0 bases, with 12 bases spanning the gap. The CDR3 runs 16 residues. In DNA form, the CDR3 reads TGTGCCAGCAGCGTAGGGTCGACAAAACCTAACTATGGCTACACCTTC. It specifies CASSVGSTKPNYGYTF.

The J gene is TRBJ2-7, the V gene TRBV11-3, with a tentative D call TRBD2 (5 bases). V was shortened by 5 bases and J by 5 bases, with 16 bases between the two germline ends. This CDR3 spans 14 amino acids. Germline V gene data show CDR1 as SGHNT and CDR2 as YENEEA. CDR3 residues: CASSPRARNDEQYF. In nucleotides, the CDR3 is TGTGCCAGCAGCCCGCGGGCCCGGAACGACGAGCAGTACTTC.

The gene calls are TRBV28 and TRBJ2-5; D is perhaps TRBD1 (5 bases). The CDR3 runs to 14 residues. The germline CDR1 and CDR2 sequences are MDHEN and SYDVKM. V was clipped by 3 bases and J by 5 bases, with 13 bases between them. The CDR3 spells CASSFPLPGETQYF. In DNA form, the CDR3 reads TGTGCCAGCAGTTTTCCACTCCCAGGGGAGACCCAGTACTTC.

The DNA for the CDR3 is TGTGCCAGCTCACCGACAGCCAGTAGCACAGATACGCAGTATTTT. This codes for CASSPTASSTDTQYF. V usage is TRBV18 and J usage is TRBJ2-3; a possible D gene is TRBD1 (5 bases). The CDR3 loop spans 15 amino acids. Germline V gene sequence: CDR1 KGHSH, CDR2 LQKENI. V gave up 3 bases and J gave up 0 bases, with 10 bases separating them.

For the CDR3, the DNA is TGTGCCAGCCTTAAACGGGAATACGAGCAGTACTTC. Its translation: CASLKREYEQYF. The chain employs TRBV6-1 and TRBJ2-7, with TRBD2 as a possible D gene (5 bases). This CDR3 has 12 residues. From germline, CDR1 is MNHNS and CDR2 SASEGT. Trimming pared 8 bases from V and 4 bases from J, leaving 12 bases between.

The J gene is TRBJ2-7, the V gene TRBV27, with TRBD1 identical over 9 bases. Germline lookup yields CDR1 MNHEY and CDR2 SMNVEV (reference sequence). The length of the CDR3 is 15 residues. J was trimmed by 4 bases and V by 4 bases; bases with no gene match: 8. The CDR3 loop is CASSSPGTGFYEQYF. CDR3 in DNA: TGTGCCAGCAGTTCCCCCGGGACAGGGTTTTACGAGCAGTACTTC.

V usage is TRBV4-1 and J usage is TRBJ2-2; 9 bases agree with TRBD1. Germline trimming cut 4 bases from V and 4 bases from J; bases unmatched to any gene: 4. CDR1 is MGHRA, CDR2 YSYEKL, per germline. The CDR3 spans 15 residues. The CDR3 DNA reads TGCGCCAGCAGCCTACAGGGGGCTTCCACCGGGGAGCTGTTTTTT. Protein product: CASSLQGASTGELFF.